Presented here are 7 T cell receptor beta chains from one specimen sequenced in a study of blood T cell repertoires in COVID-19. The table came from immunoSEQ multiplex PCR; TCRdb's copy has only in-frame clones and leaves some out. The sample holds tens of thousands of clones, about nine tenths seen once. Material: peripheral blood. The receptors stem from a human donor in a cohort sampled during active COVID-19.

The chain combines TRBV7-3 with TRBJ2-7; 9 bases map to TRBD1. The CDR3 consists of 16 residues. Trimming took 5 bases from V and 5 from J; bases not matched to a gene: 13. Looked up from germline, CDR1 is SGHTA and CDR2 is FQGTGA. The CDR3 protein is CASSRSPGQGTHEQYF. The CDR3 DNA is TGTGCCAGCAGCCGATCTCCGGGACAGGGAACCCACGAGCAGTACTTC.

This rearrangement joins TRBV19 to TRBJ2-3; unclear D gene. Germline assignment: CDR1 LNHDA and CDR2 SQIVND (reference sequence). Trimming stripped 7 bases from V and 5 bases from J, with 22 bases between. CDR3 length: 16 amino acids. In DNA, the CDR3 is TGTGCCAGTACCATGGTGTGGGTACGTTCGGGAGATACGCAGTATTTT. As protein: CASTMVWVRSGDTQYF. The entire variable domain, with the rest obtained from reference TRBV19 and TRBJ2-3, is as follows: DGGITQSPKYLFRKEGQNVTLSCEQNLNHDAMYWYRQDPGQGLRLIYYSQIVNDFQKGDIAEGYSVSREKKESFPLTVTSAQKNPTAFYLCASTMVWVRSGDTQYFGPGTRLTVL.

The rearrangement uses TRBV6-5 and TRBJ2-1; TRBD1 matches 7 bases. Trimming took 8 bases from V and 3 from J; bases not matched to a gene: 10. Germline V gene sequence: CDR1 MNHEY, CDR2 SVGAGI. The CDR3 length is 15 residues. The CDR3 region is CASGARGGYYNEQFF. CDR3 sequence (DNA): TGTGCCAGCGGGGCGAGAGGGGGCTACTACAATGAGCAGTTCTTC.

V is TRBV7-2 and J is TRBJ2-5; 11 bases are shared with TRBD2. CDR1 SGHTA and CDR2 FQGNSA come from the germline V gene. This CDR3 has 16 residues. Trimming removed 5 bases from V and 3 bases from J; junction bases left unmatched: 8. For the CDR3, the DNA is TGTGCCAGCAGCCCCGATAGCGGGGGGGCAAAAGAGACCCAGTACTTC. It codes for CASSPDSGGAKETQYF.

The gene calls are TRBV5-6 and TRBJ2-1; 7 nucleotides align to TRBD2. This CDR3 comprises 15 residues. Germline CDR1 SGHDT, CDR2 YYEEEE. Trimming cost V 4 bases and J 7 bases; bases outside gene matches: 11. The CDR3, as DNA: TGTGCCAGCAGCCCGAAGATTGGGCGGGAGAATGAGCAGTTCTTC. Its protein product is CASSPKIGRENEQFF.

This clone occurred a few times. This chain connects TRBV15 to TRBJ2-1; 8 nucleotides align to TRBD2. CDR3 length equals 15 residues. V lost 0 bases, J lost 11 bases, and 9 bases stayed unmatched. Germline loops: CDR1 LNHNV, CDR2 YYDKDF (reference sequence). CDR3 bases: TGTGCCACCAGCAGAGATACCCAGCGCGGGAGGCAGCAGTTCTTC. This sequence encodes CATSRDTQRGRQQFF. The variable domain in full, completed from reference TRBV15 and TRBJ2-1, reads DAMVIQNPRYQVTQFGKPVTLSCSQTLNHNVMYWYQQKSSQAPKLLFHYYDKDFNNEADTPDNFQSRRPNTSFCFLDIRSPGLGDTAMYLCATSRDTQRGRQQFFGPGTRLTVL.

The rearrangement uses TRBV29-1 and TRBJ1-1; D possibly corresponds to TRBD1 (6 bases). The V gene lost 7 bases and the J gene lost 6 bases, with 18 bases spanning the gap. CDR1 and CDR2 from the germline V gene are SQVTM and ANQGSEA. The CDR3 length is 13 residues. CDR3 DNA sequence: TGCAGCGCATCCAATCCGGGGGGCGCTGAAGCTTTCTTT. This sequence encodes CSASNPGGAEAFF.